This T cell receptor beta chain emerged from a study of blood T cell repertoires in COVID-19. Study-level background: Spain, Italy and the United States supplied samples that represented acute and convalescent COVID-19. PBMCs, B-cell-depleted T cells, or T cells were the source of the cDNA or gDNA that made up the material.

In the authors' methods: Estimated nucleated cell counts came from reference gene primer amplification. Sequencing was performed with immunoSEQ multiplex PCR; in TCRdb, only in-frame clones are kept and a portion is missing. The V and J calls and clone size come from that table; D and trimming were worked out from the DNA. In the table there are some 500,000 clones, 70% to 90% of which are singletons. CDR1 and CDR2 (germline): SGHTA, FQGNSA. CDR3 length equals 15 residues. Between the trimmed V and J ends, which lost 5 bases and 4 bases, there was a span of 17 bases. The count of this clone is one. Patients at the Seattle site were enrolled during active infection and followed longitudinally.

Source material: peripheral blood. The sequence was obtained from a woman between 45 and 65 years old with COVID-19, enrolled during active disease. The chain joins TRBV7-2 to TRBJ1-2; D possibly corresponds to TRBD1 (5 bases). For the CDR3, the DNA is TGTGCCAGCAGCCTCACGCCGGGGGGTAGCTATGGCTACACCTTC. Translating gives CASSLTPGGSYGYTF.